This TCR beta chain was observed in a study of T-cell memory formation after mild COVID-19. This CDR3 region has 11 residues. Trimming took 10 bases from V and 4 from J; bases not matched to a gene: 1. In germline, CDR1 is SEHNR, CDR2 FQNEAQ (reference sequence). TCRdb passed the 5' RACE reads through MiXCR, listing each CDR3 protein once. The data contain a few hundred thousand distinct CDR3 sequences, roughly 19% of them singletons. This TCR derives from a young man who had mild COVID-19 (a few samples of this study predate the infection). Cell type and time point are not known. The rearrangement links TRBV7-9 to TRBJ1-3; 7 positions match TRBD1. Sequencing was performed on PBMCs or a T cell subset sorted from them (not recorded which). The DNA for the CDR3 is TGTGCCACACAGGGGGGAAACACCATATATTTT. Translating it yields CATQGGNTIYF. The full variable domain, rest sourced from reference TRBV7-9 and TRBJ1-3, is DTGVSQNPRHKITKRGQNVTFRCDPISEHNRLYWYRQTLGQGPEFLTYFQNEAQLEKSRLLSDRFSAERPKGSFSTLEIQRTEQGDSAMYLCATQGGNTIYFGEGSWLTVV.